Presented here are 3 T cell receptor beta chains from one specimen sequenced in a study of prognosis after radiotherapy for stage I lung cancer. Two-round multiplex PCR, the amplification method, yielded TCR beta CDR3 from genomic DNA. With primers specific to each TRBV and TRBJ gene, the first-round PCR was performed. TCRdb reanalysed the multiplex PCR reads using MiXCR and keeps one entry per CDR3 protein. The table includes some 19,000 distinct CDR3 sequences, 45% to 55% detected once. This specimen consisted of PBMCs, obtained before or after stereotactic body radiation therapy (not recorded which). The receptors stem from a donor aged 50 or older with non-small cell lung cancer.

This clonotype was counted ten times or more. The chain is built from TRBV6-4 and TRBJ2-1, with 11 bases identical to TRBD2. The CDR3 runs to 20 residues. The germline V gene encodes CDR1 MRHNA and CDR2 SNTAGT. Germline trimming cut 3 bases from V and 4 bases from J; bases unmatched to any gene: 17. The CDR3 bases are TGTGCCAGCAGTGAGGTGGCAGGACTAGCGGGTAGACCTAAGTACAATGAGCAGTTCTTC. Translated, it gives CASSEVAGLAGRPKYNEQFF.

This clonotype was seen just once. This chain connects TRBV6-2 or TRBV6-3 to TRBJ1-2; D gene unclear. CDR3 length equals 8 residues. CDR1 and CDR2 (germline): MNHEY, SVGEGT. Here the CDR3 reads CANYGYTF. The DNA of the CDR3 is TGTGCTAACTATGGCTACACCTTC.

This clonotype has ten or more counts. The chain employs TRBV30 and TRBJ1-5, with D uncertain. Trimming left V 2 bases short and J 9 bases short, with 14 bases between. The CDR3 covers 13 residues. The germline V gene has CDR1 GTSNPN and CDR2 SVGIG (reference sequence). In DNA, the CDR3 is TGTGCCTGGAGTAGGCAGTCTAGTGGGCCCCAGCATTTT. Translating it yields CAWSRQSSGPQHF.